This T cell receptor beta chain was captured in a study of blood T cells in healthy people across ages. Per the germline V gene, CDR1 is SGDLS and CDR2 is YYNGEE. V lost 4 bases and J 8 bases, leaving 19 bases between the germline ends. This CDR3 has 15 residues. Primed by a sample-barcoded 5' primer and a J-beta primer mix, a second PCR proceeded for about 7 to 11 cycles. One entry per CDR3 protein results from TCRdb running MiXCR on the 5' RACE reads. The sample has under 2,000,000 distinct CDR3 sequences, 49% seen once. The sample was blood. The chain links TRBV9 to TRBJ2-1, with D tentatively TRBD1 (6 bases). This sequence originates from a woman in her thirties or forties in good health. The CDR3 loop reads CASSTGSFLGYEQFF. In DNA form, the CDR3 reads TGTGCCAGCAGCACAGGGAGTTTCCTGGGGTATGAGCAGTTCTTC.